This T cell receptor beta chain was sequenced in a study of T cell clusters in autoimmune cytopenias. This CDR3 is 14 amino acids long. The study's findings and limits: Primary autoimmune cytopenia patients appeared to lack physiological T cell clusters present in healthy donors.

TRB rearrangements were amplified by touch-down multiplex PCR with mixed TRB-A/B primers. TCRdb re-called the multiplex PCR reads and shows each CDR3 protein once, DNA omitted. The table lists about 3,000 distinct CDR3 sequences. As for this clonotype: Its antigen is not identified.

About 37,500 genome equivalents of blood DNA were amplified for TRB. Specimen: peripheral blood. This clonotype was sampled from a human donor with an autoimmune cytopenia or autoimmune hepatitis (not recorded which). V usage is TRBV12-3 or TRBV12-4 and J usage is TRBJ2-7; TCRdb indicates TRBD1, and absent DNA this call remains unverified. The CDR3 is CASSPRELNGEQYF.